This T cell receptor beta chain was documented in a study of tumor T cells in aggressive B-cell lymphoma (dated by TCRdb to 2016 to 2017). In the case of this clone: This clone's antigen is unknown. No clone much larger than this one lies a single base away; base qualities are absent.

Library creation used the immunoSEQ multiplex PCR assay. In its TCRdb copy, this immuneACCESS table keeps in-frame sequences only and misses some clones. Where compared with another copy, unresolved V genes explain less than half of these, and the others have no known cause. The table for this sample lists about 4,600 clones; roughly 80% of them were counted only once. About 5.1% of the sample is held by the ten biggest clonotypes. The germline V gene encodes CDR1 LNHDA and CDR2 SQIVND (reference sequence). Trimmed from V: 4 bases; trimmed from J: 5 bases; junction bases lacking a gene match: 5. CDR3 length: 17 amino acids, cysteine to phenylalanine. Only the CDR3 DNA is retained, 51 bases long and in frame from the first base.

The chain couples TRBV19 to TRBJ2-1, with TRBD2 matching 16 junction bases. This clonotype was obtained from an adult with diffuse large B cell lymphoma. Sequencing used tumor tissue. The DNA sequence is TGTGCCAGTAGTAGGGGACTAGCGGGGGGGCGTGACAATGAGCAGTTCTTC. Its coded protein is CASSRGLAGGRDNEQFF.